The rows below give T cell receptor beta chains drawn from one sample of a study of blood T cell repertoires in COVID-19. Assay: immunoSEQ multiplex PCR; the TCRdb copy retains only in-frame clones and omits some. Of roughly 100,000 clones detected, roughly 80% appear once; the ten largest clones hold around 20%. Material: peripheral blood. Source of these receptors: a human donor in a cohort sampled during active COVID-19. CDR3s include the opening cysteine and the closing phenylalanine or tryptophan. D genes are given only for firm matches. For some rows the clone size is stated as once, few or many, or as a class when expanded; others skip it.

j_call: TRBJ2-5
v_call: TRBV5-8
d_call: .
clone_size: .
cdr3_nt: TGTGCCAGCAGCACGGACTTTCAGGGGGGAGAGACCCAGTACTTC
cdr3_aa: CASSTDFQGGETQYF

j_call: TRBJ2-7
v_call: TRBV7-2
d_call: TRBD1
clone_size: .
cdr3_nt: TGTGCCAGCAGCTTCGGAAGGACAGGGTACGAGCAGTACTTC
cdr3_aa: CASSFGRTGYEQYF

j_call: TRBJ2-1
v_call: TRBV5-1
d_call: TRBD1
clone_size: .
cdr3_nt: TGCGCCAGCAAGGGACAGGGTATGTCCAATGAGCAGTTCTTC
cdr3_aa: CASKGQGMSNEQFF

j_call: TRBJ2-5
v_call: TRBV7-7
d_call: .
clone_size: .
cdr3_nt: TGTGCCAGCAGTCCGGACGGTAGGGGAAGCCAAGAGACCCAGTACTTC
cdr3_aa: CASSPDGRGSQETQYF

j_call: TRBJ2-7
v_call: TRBV18
d_call: TRBD2
clone_size: .
cdr3_nt: TGTGCCAGCTCAGTCACTAGCGACTACGAGCAGTACTTC
cdr3_aa: CASSVTSDYEQYF

j_call: TRBJ1-5
v_call: TRBV28
d_call: .
clone_size: few
cdr3_nt: TGTGCCAGCAGTTTTCTACAAGGCGGTCTTCAGCCCCAGCATTTT
cdr3_aa: CASSFLQGGLQPQHF

j_call: TRBJ2-7
v_call: TRBV19
d_call: TRBD1
clone_size: .
cdr3_nt: TGTGCCAGTAGTGCGGACAGGTCGGCGGCCTACGAGCAGTACTTC
cdr3_aa: CASSADRSAAYEQYF

j_call: TRBJ1-6
v_call: TRBV5-6
d_call: .
clone_size: few
cdr3_nt: TGTGCCAGCAGGGGGAGCGGTTCGGGGAGCTCACCCCTCCACTTT
cdr3_aa: CASRGSGSGSSPLHF

j_call: TRBJ2-5
v_call: TRBV14
d_call: TRBD2
clone_size: once
cdr3_nt: TGTGCCAGCAGCAGAACTAGCGGGAGACAACAAGAGACCCAGTACTTC
cdr3_aa: CASSRTSGRQQETQYF

j_call: TRBJ1-5
v_call: TRBV18
d_call: .
clone_size: .
cdr3_nt: TGTGCCAGCTCACCCCCGGGGGAAACTCAGCCCCAGCATTTT
cdr3_aa: CASSPPGETQPQHF

j_call: TRBJ2-7
v_call: TRBV20-1
d_call: .
clone_size: few
cdr3_nt: TGCAGTGCACTCTATACCTACGAGCAGTACTTC
cdr3_aa: CSALYTYEQYF

j_call: TRBJ2-5
v_call: TRBV27
d_call: .
clone_size: .
cdr3_nt: TGTGCCACCGCCCGTGGGGGGAGTACAGAGACCCAGTACTTC
cdr3_aa: CATARGGSTETQYF

j_call: TRBJ2-7
v_call: TRBV7-9
d_call: .
clone_size: .
cdr3_nt: TGTGCCAGCAGCTTAGCTCAGGGTTTTCGGTACGAGCAGTACTTC
cdr3_aa: CASSLAQGFRYEQYF

j_call: TRBJ1-5
v_call: TRBV19
d_call: TRBD1
clone_size: .
cdr3_nt: TGTGCCAGTAGTAAAAGGGACAGGGGCTACGGCCAGCCCCAGCATTTT
cdr3_aa: CASSKRDRGYGQPQHF

j_call: TRBJ2-6
v_call: TRBV9
d_call: TRBD1
clone_size: once
cdr3_nt: TGTGCCAGCCAGCCAGGGGGCACTGGGGCCAACGTCCTGACTTTC
cdr3_aa: CASQPGGTGANVLTF

j_call: TRBJ1-2
v_call: TRBV7-9
d_call: .
clone_size: .
cdr3_nt: TGTGCCTTGAATCGGGGGAAAGATGGCTACACCTTC
cdr3_aa: CALNRGKDGYTF

j_call: TRBJ2-7
v_call: TRBV6-5
d_call: TRBD2
clone_size: .
cdr3_nt: TGTGCCAGCACCTACGGGACTATCGGGAGCGGCGAGCAGTACTTC
cdr3_aa: CASTYGTIGSGEQYF

j_call: TRBJ1-1
v_call: TRBV7-2
d_call: TRBD1
clone_size: .
cdr3_nt: TGTGCCAGCAGCTTATGGGGACAGGCTGAAGCTTTCTTT
cdr3_aa: CASSLWGQAEAFF

j_call: TRBJ2-7
v_call: TRBV19
d_call: TRBD2
clone_size: .
cdr3_nt: TGTGCCAGTAGTTCCAATGCGGGAGCAGGGTACGAGCAGTACTTC
cdr3_aa: CASSSNAGAGYEQYF

j_call: TRBJ2-7
v_call: TRBV3-1/TRBV3-2
d_call: .
clone_size: .
cdr3_nt: TGTGCCAGCAGCCAGGGCCGACTAGTTCTTTTAGAGTACTTC
cdr3_aa: CASSQGRLVLLEYF

j_call: TRBJ2-7
v_call: TRBV7-3
d_call: .
clone_size: few
cdr3_nt: TGTGCCAGCAGCCCCACCGGGTCCTACGAGCAGTACTTC
cdr3_aa: CASSPTGSYEQYF

j_call: TRBJ2-7
v_call: TRBV28
d_call: TRBD2
clone_size: .
cdr3_nt: TGTGCCAGCAGTTTGTCCAGGAGGACTAGCGGGAGAGCCTACGAGCAGTACTTC
cdr3_aa: CASSLSRRTSGRAYEQYF

j_call: TRBJ2-7
v_call: TRBV10-2
d_call: .
clone_size: .
cdr3_nt: TGCGCCAGCTCGCCCGGTTCCTACGAGCAGTACTTC
cdr3_aa: CASSPGSYEQYF

j_call: TRBJ2-7
v_call: TRBV6-1
d_call: .
clone_size: few
cdr3_nt: TGTGCCAGCAGTGACCGTCCTTCCTACGAGCAGTACTTC
cdr3_aa: CASSDRPSYEQYF

j_call: TRBJ1-1
v_call: TRBV4-2
d_call: .
clone_size: .
cdr3_nt: TGTGCCAGCAGCCAACAACCGGGTCTCGAGGACACTGAAGCTTTCTTT
cdr3_aa: CASSQQPGLEDTEAFF

j_call: TRBJ2-7
v_call: TRBV3-1/TRBV3-2
d_call: TRBD2
clone_size: many
cdr3_nt: TGTGCCAGCAGCCGAGGAGCGGGAGGGCCCCACGAGCAGTACTTC
cdr3_aa: CASSRGAGGPHEQYF

j_call: TRBJ2-6
v_call: TRBV25-1
d_call: .
clone_size: .
cdr3_nt: TGTGCCACCTCTGCGGGACTGATCTCTGGGGCCAACGTCCTGACTTTC
cdr3_aa: CATSAGLISGANVLTF

j_call: TRBJ1-1
v_call: TRBV11-2
d_call: .
clone_size: .
cdr3_nt: TGTGCCAGCAGCTTAGGATACAGGACTGAAGCTTTCTTT
cdr3_aa: CASSLGYRTEAFF

j_call: TRBJ2-2
v_call: TRBV28
d_call: .
clone_size: .
cdr3_nt: TGTGCCAGCATGCCTAGCCTGAACACCGGGGAGCTGTTTTTT
cdr3_aa: CASMPSLNTGELFF

j_call: TRBJ1-5
v_call: TRBV18
d_call: .
clone_size: .
cdr3_nt: TGTGCCAGCTCACCGGGGGGAGGAAATCAGCCCCAGCATTTT
cdr3_aa: CASSPGGGNQPQHF

j_call: TRBJ2-7
v_call: TRBV5-5
d_call: .
clone_size: .
cdr3_nt: TGTGCCAGCAGCTTGGCCGGGTTTTCCTACGAGCAGTACTTC
cdr3_aa: CASSLAGFSYEQYF

j_call: TRBJ2-7
v_call: TRBV5-4
d_call: TRBD1
clone_size: .
cdr3_nt: TGTGCCAGCACCGACCGGGACAGGGGCTACGAGCAGTACTTC
cdr3_aa: CASTDRDRGYEQYF

j_call: TRBJ1-5
v_call: TRBV19
d_call: .
clone_size: .
cdr3_nt: TGTGCCAGTAGTCGGGGGTCGCTCGGCCAGCCCCAGCATTTT
cdr3_aa: CASSRGSLGQPQHF

j_call: TRBJ2-5
v_call: TRBV6-5
d_call: TRBD2
clone_size: .
cdr3_nt: TGTGCCAGCAGATCCATAGCGGGAGTAGCGACCCAGTACTTC
cdr3_aa: CASRSIAGVATQYF

j_call: TRBJ2-7
v_call: TRBV10-3
d_call: .
clone_size: .
cdr3_nt: TGTGCCATCAGTGCTCAGGGCTACTACGAGCAGTACTTC
cdr3_aa: CAISAQGYYEQYF

j_call: TRBJ2-7
v_call: TRBV9
d_call: .
clone_size: .
cdr3_nt: TGTGCCAGCAGCATCAATCTAGGAAACTACGAGCAGTACTTC
cdr3_aa: CASSINLGNYEQYF

j_call: TRBJ1-5
v_call: TRBV5-6
d_call: TRBD1
clone_size: .
cdr3_nt: TGTGCCAGCAGCCCCGGGGGGACAGGGGGCGCTGGCAATCAGCCCCAGCATTTT
cdr3_aa: CASSPGGTGGAGNQPQHF

j_call: TRBJ2-1
v_call: TRBV6-6
d_call: TRBD2
clone_size: .
cdr3_nt: TGTGCCAGCAGTCACCCCCCGGGACTAGCGTTTAATGAGCAGTTCTTC
cdr3_aa: CASSHPPGLAFNEQFF

j_call: TRBJ2-7
v_call: TRBV20-1
d_call: .
clone_size: .
cdr3_nt: TGCAGTGCTAGGTTGAGCTACGAGCAGTACTTC
cdr3_aa: CSARLSYEQYF

j_call: TRBJ1-2
v_call: TRBV10-3
d_call: TRBD1
clone_size: .
cdr3_nt: TGTGCCATCAGTGAGTCGAGGGGACAGCTTTATGGCTACACCTTC
cdr3_aa: CAISESRGQLYGYTF

j_call: TRBJ1-1
v_call: TRBV12-3/TRBV12-4
d_call: .
clone_size: .
cdr3_nt: TGTGCCAGCAGTTTTGGGGCATCTGAAGCTTTCTTT
cdr3_aa: CASSFGASEAFF

j_call: TRBJ1-4
v_call: TRBV9
d_call: TRBD1
clone_size: .
cdr3_nt: TGTGCCAGCAGCGTAATGGGGACAGCTAATGAAAAACTGTTTTTT
cdr3_aa: CASSVMGTANEKLFF

j_call: TRBJ1-1
v_call: TRBV30
d_call: .
clone_size: .
cdr3_nt: TGTGCCTGGAGTGTAGCCTGGGCCATGAACACTGAAGCTTTCTTT
cdr3_aa: CAWSVAWAMNTEAFF

j_call: TRBJ2-5
v_call: TRBV4-2
d_call: .
clone_size: .
cdr3_nt: TGTGCCAGCAGCCAAGATGCAGGGGCCAAAAAAGAGACCCAGTACTTC
cdr3_aa: CASSQDAGAKKETQYF

j_call: TRBJ1-5
v_call: TRBV6-5
d_call: TRBD1
clone_size: few
cdr3_nt: TGTGCCAGCAGTCTAGGACAGGGCGGTCAGCCCCAGCATTTT
cdr3_aa: CASSLGQGGQPQHF

j_call: TRBJ1-4
v_call: TRBV3-1/TRBV3-2
d_call: TRBD1
clone_size: .
cdr3_nt: TGTGCCAGCAGGGGGACAGGGGCGAATGAAAAACTGTTTTTT
cdr3_aa: CASRGTGANEKLFF

j_call: TRBJ1-1
v_call: TRBV5-1
d_call: TRBD1
clone_size: .
cdr3_nt: TGCGCCAGCAGCTCACGACAGGGCATGAACACTGAAGCTTTCTTT
cdr3_aa: CASSSRQGMNTEAFF

j_call: TRBJ1-5
v_call: TRBV7-2
d_call: .
clone_size: once
cdr3_nt: TGTGCCAGCAGCTTGGAACCGGGGGGTTATCAGCCCCAGCATTTT
cdr3_aa: CASSLEPGGYQPQHF